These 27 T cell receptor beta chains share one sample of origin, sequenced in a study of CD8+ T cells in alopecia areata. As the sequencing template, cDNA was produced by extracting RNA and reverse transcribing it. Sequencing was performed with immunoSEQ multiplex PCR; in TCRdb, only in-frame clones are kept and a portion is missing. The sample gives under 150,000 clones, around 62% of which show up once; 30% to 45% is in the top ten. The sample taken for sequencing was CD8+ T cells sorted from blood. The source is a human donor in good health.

The CDR3 is CASSLNVQGSTDTQYF. CDR3 bases: TGCGCCAGCAGCTTAAATGTACAGGGATCGACAGATACGCAGTATTTT. The chain couples TRBV5-1 to TRBJ2-3, with D perhaps matching TRBD1 (6 bases). This CDR3 is built from 16 residues. V was cut by 2 bases and J by 3 bases, with 16 bases left in between. Germline CDR1 SGHRS, CDR2 YFSETQ.

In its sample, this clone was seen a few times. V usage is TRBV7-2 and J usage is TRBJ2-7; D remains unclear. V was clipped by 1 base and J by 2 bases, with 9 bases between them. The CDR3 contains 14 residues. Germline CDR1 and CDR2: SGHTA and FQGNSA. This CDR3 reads CASSLVGPPYEQYF. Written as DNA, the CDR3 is TGTGCCAGCAGCTTAGTAGGGCCGCCCTACGAGCAGTACTTC.

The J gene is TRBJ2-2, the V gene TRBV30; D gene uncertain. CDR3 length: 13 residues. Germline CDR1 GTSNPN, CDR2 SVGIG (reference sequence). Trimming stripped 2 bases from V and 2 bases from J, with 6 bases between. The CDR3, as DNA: TGTGCCTGGAGTCCAGAAAACACCGGGGAGCTGTTTTTT. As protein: CAWSPENTGELFF. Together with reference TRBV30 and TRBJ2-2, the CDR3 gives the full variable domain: SQTIHQWPATLVQPVGSPLSLECTVEGTSNPNLYWYRQAAGRGLQLLFYSVGIGQISSEVPQNLSASRPQDRQFILSSKKLLLSDSGFYLCAWSPENTGELFFGEGSRLTVL.

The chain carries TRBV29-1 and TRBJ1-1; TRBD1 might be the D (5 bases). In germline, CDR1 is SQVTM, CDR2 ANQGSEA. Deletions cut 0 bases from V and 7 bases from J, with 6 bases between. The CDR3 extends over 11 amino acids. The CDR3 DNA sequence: TGCAGCGTTGAAGACCAGGGTGAAGCTTTCTTT. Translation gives CSVEDQGEAFF.

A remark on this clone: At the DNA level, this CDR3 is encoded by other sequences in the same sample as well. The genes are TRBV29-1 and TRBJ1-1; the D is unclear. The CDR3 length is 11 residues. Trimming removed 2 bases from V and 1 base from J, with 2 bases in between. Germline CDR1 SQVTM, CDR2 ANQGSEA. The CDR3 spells CSVERNTEAFF. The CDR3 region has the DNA TGCAGCGTTGAAAGGAACACTGAAGCTTTCTTT. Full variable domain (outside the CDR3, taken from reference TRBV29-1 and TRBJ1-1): SAVISQKPSRDICQRGTSLTIQCQVDSQVTMMFWYRQQPGQSLTLIATANQGSEATYESGFVIDKFPISRPNLTFSTLTVSNMSPEDSSIYLCSVERNTEAFFGQGTRLTVV.

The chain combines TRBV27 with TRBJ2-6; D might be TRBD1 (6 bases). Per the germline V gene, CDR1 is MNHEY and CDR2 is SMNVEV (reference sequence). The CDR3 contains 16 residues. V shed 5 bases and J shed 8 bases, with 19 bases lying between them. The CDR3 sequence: CASSSTGFSWSNVLTF. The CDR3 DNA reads TGTGCCAGCAGTAGTACAGGGTTCTCCTGGTCCAACGTCCTGACTTTC.

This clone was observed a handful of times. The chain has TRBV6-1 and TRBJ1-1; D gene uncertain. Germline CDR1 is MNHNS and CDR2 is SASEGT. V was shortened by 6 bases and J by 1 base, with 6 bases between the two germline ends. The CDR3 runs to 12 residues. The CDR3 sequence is CASSRRNTEAFF. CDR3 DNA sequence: TGTGCCAGCAGCAGGAGGAACACTGAAGCTTTCTTT.

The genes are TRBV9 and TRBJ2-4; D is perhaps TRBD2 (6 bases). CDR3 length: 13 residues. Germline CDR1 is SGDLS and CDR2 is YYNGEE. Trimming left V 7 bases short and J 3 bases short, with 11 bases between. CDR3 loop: CASGGNDKNIQYF. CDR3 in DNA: TGTGCCAGCGGGGGGAACGACAAAAACATTCAGTACTTC.

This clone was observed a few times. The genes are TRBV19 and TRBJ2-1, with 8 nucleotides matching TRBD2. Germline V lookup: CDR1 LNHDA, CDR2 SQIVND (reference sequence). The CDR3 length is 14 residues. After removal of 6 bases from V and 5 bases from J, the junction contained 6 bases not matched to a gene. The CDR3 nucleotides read TGTGCCAGTAGACCGGGAGGGCCAAACAATGAGCAGTTCTTC. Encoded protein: CASRPGGPNNEQFF.

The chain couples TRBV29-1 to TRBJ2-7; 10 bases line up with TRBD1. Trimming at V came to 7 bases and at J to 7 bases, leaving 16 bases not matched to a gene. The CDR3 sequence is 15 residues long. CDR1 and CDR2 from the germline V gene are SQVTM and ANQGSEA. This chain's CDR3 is CSATDPTGGLGEQYF. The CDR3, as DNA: TGCAGCGCGACAGACCCGACAGGGGGCTTGGGAGAGCAGTACTTC.

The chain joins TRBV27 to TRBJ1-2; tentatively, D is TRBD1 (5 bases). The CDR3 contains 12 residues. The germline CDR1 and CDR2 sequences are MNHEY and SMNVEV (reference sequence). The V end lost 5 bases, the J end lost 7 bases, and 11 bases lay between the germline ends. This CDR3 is CASSPGRGGYTF. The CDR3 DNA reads TGTGCCAGCAGTCCAGGGAGAGGTGGCTACACCTTC.

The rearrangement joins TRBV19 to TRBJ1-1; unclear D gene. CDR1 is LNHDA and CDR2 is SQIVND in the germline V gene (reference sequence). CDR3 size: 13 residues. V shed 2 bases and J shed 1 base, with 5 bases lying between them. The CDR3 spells CASSINRNTEAFF. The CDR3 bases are TGTGCCAGTAGTATAAATCGGAACACTGAAGCTTTCTTT.

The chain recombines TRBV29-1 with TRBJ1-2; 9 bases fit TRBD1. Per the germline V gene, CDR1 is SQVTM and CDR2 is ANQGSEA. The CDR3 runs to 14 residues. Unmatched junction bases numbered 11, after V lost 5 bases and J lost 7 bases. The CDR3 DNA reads TGCAGCGTTCCTACTGTACAGGGGGCTGTTGGCTACACCTTC. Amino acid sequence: CSVPTVQGAVGYTF.

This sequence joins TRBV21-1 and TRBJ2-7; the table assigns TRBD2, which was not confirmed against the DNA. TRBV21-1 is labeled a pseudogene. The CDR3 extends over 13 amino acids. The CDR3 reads CASSKREIYEQYF. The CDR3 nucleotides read TGTGCCAGCAGCAAACGGGAAATCTACGAGCAGTACTTC.

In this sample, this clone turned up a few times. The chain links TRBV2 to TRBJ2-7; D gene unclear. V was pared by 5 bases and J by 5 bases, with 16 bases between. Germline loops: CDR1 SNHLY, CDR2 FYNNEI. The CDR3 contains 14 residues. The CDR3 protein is CASSYSGPPHEQYF. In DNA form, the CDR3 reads TGTGCCAGCAGTTACTCCGGGCCCCCCCACGAGCAGTACTTC. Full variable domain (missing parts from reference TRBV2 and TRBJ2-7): EPEVTQTPSHQVTQMGQEVILRCVPISNHLYFYWYRQILGQKVEFLVSFYNNEISEKSEIFDDQFSVERPDGSNFTLKIRSTKLEDSAMYFCASSYSGPPHEQYFGPGTRLTVT.

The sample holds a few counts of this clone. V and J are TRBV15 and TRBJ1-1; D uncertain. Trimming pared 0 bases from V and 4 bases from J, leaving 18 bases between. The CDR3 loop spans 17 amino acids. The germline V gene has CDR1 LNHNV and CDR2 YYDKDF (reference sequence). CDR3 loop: CATSRDPEIVSSTEAFF. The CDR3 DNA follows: TGTGCCACCAGCAGAGATCCTGAGATAGTCTCATCCACTGAAGCTTTCTTT.

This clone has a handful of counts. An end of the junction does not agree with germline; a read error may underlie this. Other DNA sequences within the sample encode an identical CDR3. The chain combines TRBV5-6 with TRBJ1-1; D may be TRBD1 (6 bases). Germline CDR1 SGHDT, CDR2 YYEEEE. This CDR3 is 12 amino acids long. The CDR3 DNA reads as TGTGCCAGCAGTTTGGACAGCACTGAAGCTTTCTTT. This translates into CASSLDSTEAFF.

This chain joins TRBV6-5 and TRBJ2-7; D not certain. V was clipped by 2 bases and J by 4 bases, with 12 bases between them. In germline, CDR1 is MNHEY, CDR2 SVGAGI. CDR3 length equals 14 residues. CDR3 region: CASSYDGRRYEQYF. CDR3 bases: TGTGCCAGCAGTTACGACGGCAGGCGATACGAGCAGTACTTC.

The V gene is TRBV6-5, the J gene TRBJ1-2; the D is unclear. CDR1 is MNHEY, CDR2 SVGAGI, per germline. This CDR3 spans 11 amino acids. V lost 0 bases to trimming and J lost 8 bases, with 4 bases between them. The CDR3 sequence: CASSYSNGYTF. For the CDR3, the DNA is TGTGCCAGCAGTTACTCGAACGGCTACACCTTC.

CDR3 amino acids: CASSIRTGNQPQHF. The CDR3 region has the DNA TGTGCCAGCAGTATTCGGACCGGCAATCAGCCCCAGCATTTT. The gene calls are TRBV28 and TRBJ1-5; D is unresolved. This CDR3 contains 14 residues. V lost 5 bases to trimming and J lost 2 bases, with 10 bases between them. Germline CDR1 reads MDHEN; CDR2 reads SYDVKM.

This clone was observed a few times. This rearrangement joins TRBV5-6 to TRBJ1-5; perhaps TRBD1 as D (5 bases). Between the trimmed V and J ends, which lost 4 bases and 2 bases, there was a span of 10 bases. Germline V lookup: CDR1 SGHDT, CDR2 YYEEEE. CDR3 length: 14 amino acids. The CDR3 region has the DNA TGTGCCAGCAGCCGGGGCCCAGGCAATCAGCCCCAGCATTTT. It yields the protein CASSRGPGNQPQHF.

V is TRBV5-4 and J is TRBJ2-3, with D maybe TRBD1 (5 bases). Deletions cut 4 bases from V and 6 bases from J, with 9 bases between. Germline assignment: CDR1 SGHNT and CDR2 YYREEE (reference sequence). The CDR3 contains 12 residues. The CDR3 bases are TGTGCCAGCAGCCCTAGGGGCGATACGCAGTATTTT. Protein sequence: CASSPRGDTQYF. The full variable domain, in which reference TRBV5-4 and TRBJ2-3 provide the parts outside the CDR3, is ETGVTQSPTHLIKTRGQQVTLRCSSQSGHNTVSWYQQALGQGPQFIFQYYREEENGRGNFPPRFSGLQFPNYSSELNVNALELDDSALYLCASSPRGDTQYFGPGTRLTVL.

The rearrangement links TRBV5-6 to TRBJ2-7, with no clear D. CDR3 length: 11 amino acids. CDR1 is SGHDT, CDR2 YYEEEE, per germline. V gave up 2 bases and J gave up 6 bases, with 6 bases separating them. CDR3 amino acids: CASSFGVEQYF. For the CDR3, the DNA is TGTGCCAGCAGCTTTGGGGTCGAGCAGTACTTC.

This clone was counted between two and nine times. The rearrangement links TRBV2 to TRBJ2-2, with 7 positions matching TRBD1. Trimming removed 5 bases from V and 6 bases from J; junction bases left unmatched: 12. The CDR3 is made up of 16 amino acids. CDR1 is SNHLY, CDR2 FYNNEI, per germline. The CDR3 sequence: CASSLHRGKGPGELFF. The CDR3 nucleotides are TGTGCCAGCAGTCTTCACAGGGGCAAAGGTCCCGGGGAGCTGTTTTTT.

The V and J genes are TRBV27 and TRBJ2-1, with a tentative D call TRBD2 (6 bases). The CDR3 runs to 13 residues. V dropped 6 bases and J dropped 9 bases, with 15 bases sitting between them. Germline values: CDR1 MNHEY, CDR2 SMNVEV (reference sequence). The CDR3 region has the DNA TGTGCCAGCAGGGACGGGAGTGGTGGTGAGCAGTTCTTC. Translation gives CASRDGSGGEQFF.

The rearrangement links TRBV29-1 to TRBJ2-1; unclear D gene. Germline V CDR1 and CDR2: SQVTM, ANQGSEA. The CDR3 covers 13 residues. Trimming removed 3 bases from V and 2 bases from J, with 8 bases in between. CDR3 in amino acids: CSVEGDTYNEQFF. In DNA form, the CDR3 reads TGCAGCGTTGAGGGCGATACCTACAATGAGCAGTTCTTC.

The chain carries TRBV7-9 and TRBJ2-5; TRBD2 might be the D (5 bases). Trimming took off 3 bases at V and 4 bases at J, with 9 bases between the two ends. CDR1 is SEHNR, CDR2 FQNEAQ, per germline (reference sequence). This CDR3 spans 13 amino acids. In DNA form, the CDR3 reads TGTGCCAGCAGCTTGTGGGAGCGAGAGACCCAGTACTTC. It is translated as CASSLWERETQYF. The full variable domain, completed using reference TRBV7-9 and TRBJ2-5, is DTGVSQNPRHKITKRGQNVTFRCDPISEHNRLYWYRQTLGQGPEFLTYFQNEAQLEKSRLLSDRFSAERPKGSFSTLEIQRTEQGDSAMYLCASSLWERETQYFGPGTRLLVL.